Following are 14 T cell receptor beta chains from one sample sequenced in a study of T cell repertoires in cytomegalovirus infection. TCRdb reanalysed the reads using MiXCR and keeps one entry per CDR3 protein. The sample yields approximately 500,000 distinct CDR3 sequences, approximately 26% seen once. Input material: PBMCs. These receptor sequences come from a human donor in good health (CMV status not recorded). Some clones in this sample may be carry-over from other donors' samples.

The table lists this clonotype with a few counts. V is TRBV27 and J is TRBJ2-3; tentative D call: TRBD2 (7 bases). V was shortened by 5 bases and J by 4 bases, with 13 bases between the two germline ends. The CDR3 sequence is 14 residues long. CDR1 MNHEY and CDR2 SMNVEV come from the germline V gene (reference sequence). CDR3 coding DNA: TGTGCCAGCAGTCTTCGGGGGGCATCAGATACGCAGTATTTT. It encodes CASSLRGASDTQYF.

In this sample, this clonotype turned up a few times. The chain joins TRBV19 to TRBJ2-2; weak D call: TRBD2 (6 bases). From germline, CDR1 is LNHDA and CDR2 SQIVND (reference sequence). Trimming left V 3 bases short and J 4 bases short, with 12 bases between. The CDR3 extends over 15 amino acids. In nucleotides, the CDR3 is TGTGCCAGTAGTATTCTAGTGGGGGGCACCGGGGAGCTGTTTTTT. This gives the protein CASSILVGGTGELFF.

This clonotype was seen a few times. The rearrangement uses TRBV5-4 and TRBJ1-4, with 9 bases matching TRBD1. Looked up from germline, CDR1 is SGHNT and CDR2 is YYREEE (reference sequence). The junction had 5 bases not matched to a gene; V was cut back by 3 bases and J by 5 bases. This CDR3 has 15 amino acids. The CDR3 here is CASSWGQGQNEKLFF. CDR3 sequence (DNA): TGTGCCAGCAGCTGGGGACAGGGTCAAAATGAAAAACTGTTTTTT.

V usage is TRBV18 and J usage is TRBJ1-2, with D perhaps TRBD1 (5 bases). The CDR3 loop spans 15 amino acids. In germline, CDR1 is KGHSH, CDR2 LQKENI. The V gene lost 2 bases and the J gene lost 4 bases, with 14 bases spanning the gap. Written as DNA, the CDR3 is TGTGCCAGCTCACCAAATACAGGTGCTACCTATGGCTACACCTTC. Protein product: CASSPNTGATYGYTF.

This clonotype has more than one count but fewer than ten. The chain carries TRBV4-1 and TRBJ1-2; 7 positions agree with TRBD1. CDR1 MGHRA and CDR2 YSYEKL come from the germline V gene. V lost 1 base, J lost 8 bases, and 7 bases stayed unmatched. This CDR3 is 14 amino acids long. In nucleotides, the CDR3 is TGCGCCAGCAGCCAAGGGGGACAGACACGCGGCTACACCTTC. Amino acids: CASSQGGQTRGYTF.

The V gene is TRBV7-4, the J gene TRBJ2-1; 10 positions match TRBD2. The trim removed 9 bases at V and 6 bases at J, leaving 5 bases unmatched. CDR1 and CDR2 from the germline V gene are SGHVT and SQSDAQ. CDR3 size: 13 residues. In DNA form, the CDR3 reads TGTGCCAGGGGAACTAGCGGGACCAATGAGCAGTTCTTC. Amino acid sequence: CARGTSGTNEQFF. The full variable domain, completed using reference TRBV7-4 and TRBJ2-1, is GAGVSQSPRYKVAKRGRDVALRCDSISGHVTLYWYRQTLGQGSEVLTYSQSDAQRDKSGRPSGRFSAERPERSVSTLKIQRTEQGDSAVYLCARGTSGTNEQFFGPGTRLTVL.

In this sample, this clonotype turned up a few times. The chain carries TRBV6-1 and TRBJ1-1, with D maybe TRBD1 (6 bases). The CDR3 is 16 residues long. Trimming took 10 bases from V and 1 from J, leaving 22 bases between them. Germline CDR1 MNHNS, CDR2 SASEGT. CDR3 loop: CAMGKRGAGQNTEAFF. CDR3 DNA: TGTGCCATGGGTAAACGGGGGGCGGGCCAGAACACTGAAGCTTTCTTT.

The chain couples TRBV7-2 to TRBJ1-3, with D uncertain. Trimming stripped 5 bases from V and 0 bases from J, with 20 bases between. CDR1 is SGHTA, CDR2 FQGNSA, per germline. The CDR3 totals 18 residues. CDR3 protein: CASSQNTHLSLSGNTIYF. The CDR3 bases are TGTGCCAGCAGCCAGAACACCCACCTGAGCCTCTCTGGAAACACCATATATTTT. Full variable domain (outside the CDR3, taken from reference TRBV7-2 and TRBJ1-3): GAGVSQSPSNKVTEKGKDVELRCDPISGHTALYWYRQSLGQGLEFLIYFQGNSAPDKSGLPSDRFSAERTGGSVSTLTIQRTQQEDSAVYLCASSQNTHLSLSGNTIYFGEGSWLTVV.

The chain's CDR3 is CASSLLGAHAEAFF. Written as DNA, the CDR3 is TGTGCCAGCAGTTTACTGGGGGCGCATGCTGAAGCTTTCTTT. The V gene is TRBV28, the J gene TRBJ1-1; D may be TRBD1 (6 bases). V was clipped by 2 bases and J by 6 bases, with 13 bases between them. From germline, CDR1 is MDHEN and CDR2 SYDVKM. CDR3 length: 14 residues.

V gene TRBV2 combines with J gene TRBJ1-1; 7 positions agree with TRBD1. The CDR3 loop spans 15 amino acids. The V gene's germline CDR1 is SNHLY and CDR2 FYNNEI. The trim removed 0 bases at V and 0 bases at J, leaving 1 base unmatched. The CDR3 region is CASSEATGLNTEAFF. CDR3 sequence (DNA): TGTGCCAGCAGTGAAGCGACAGGGCTGAACACTGAAGCTTTCTTT.

The chain is built from TRBV4-3 and TRBJ1-4; no definite D call. This CDR3 comprises 15 residues. Deletions cut 0 bases from V and 0 bases from J, with 5 bases between. The germline V gene has CDR1 LGHNA and CDR2 YSLEER. The CDR3 coding sequence is TGCGCCAGCAGCCAAGACCGTGCAACTAATGAAAAACTGTTTTTT. The encoded protein is CASSQDRATNEKLFF.

Only a few counts were recorded for this clonotype. The V gene is TRBV6-6, the J gene TRBJ2-5; 13 positions match TRBD2. The CDR3 length is 16 residues. With V trimmed by 0 bases and J by 4 bases, 2 bases remained unmatched. The germline V gene encodes CDR1 MNHNY and CDR2 SVGAGI (reference sequence). CDR3 protein: CASSYSRLAGGETQYF. CDR3 nucleotide sequence: TGTGCCAGCAGTTACTCGAGACTAGCGGGAGGAGAGACCCAGTACTTC.

This clonotype appeared many times. The rearrangement links TRBV7-2 to TRBJ1-4; 10 nucleotides line up with TRBD1. V gave up 5 bases and J gave up 8 bases; unmatched junction bases: 5. CDR3 length: 14 residues. Germline assignment: CDR1 SGHTA and CDR2 FQGNSA. The CDR3 DNA sequence: TGTGCCAGCAGCCGGGACAGGGGAAACGAAAAACTGTTTTTT. This translates into CASSRDRGNEKLFF.

This clonotype has just a few counts. For the CDR3, the DNA is TGTGCCAGCCGTCCTTCCGCGTGGGAGAACACCGGGGAGCTGTTTTTT. Translation gives CASRPSAWENTGELFF. This sequence joins TRBV27 and TRBJ2-2; D remains unclear. Trimming took off 8 bases at V and 1 base at J, with 17 bases between the two ends. CDR1 is MNHEY and CDR2 is SMNVEV in the germline V gene (reference sequence). The CDR3 has 16 residues.